Below are 5 T cell receptor beta chains sequenced from a single sample in a study of CD8 T cells in ankylosing spondylitis. TCRdb reprocessed the 5' RACE reads with MiXCR, giving one entry per CDR3 protein. The sample has roughly 470,000 distinct CDR3 sequences; roughly a quarter are singletons. Overall study results and limits: Characteristic of ankylosing spondylitis blood, it appeared, was a TCR beta motif comprising roughly 8 highly homologous variants.

The antigens these receptors bind are not known. Specimen: blood, either unsorted or a sorted T cell fraction (not recorded which). The receptor set was obtained from a male donor with ankylosing spondylitis.

This clonotype has a handful of counts. The chain employs TRBV27 and TRBJ2-2, with a tentative D call TRBD1 (6 bases). This CDR3 is 17 amino acids long. V gave up 1 base and J gave up 0 bases, with 12 bases separating them. The germline V gene has CDR1 MNHEY and CDR2 SMNVEV (reference sequence). Here the CDR3 DNA reads TGTGCCAGCAGTTTATTGGGTGGGGGCTCGAACACCGGGGAGCTGTTTTTT. Its translation is CASSLLGGGSNTGELFF.

This clonotype was seen many times. The V gene is TRBV20-1, the J gene TRBJ2-5; 12 bases align to TRBD2. Germline lookup yields CDR1 DFQATT and CDR2 SNEGSKA (reference sequence). The ends lost 7 bases at V and 7 bases at J; junction bases unmatched: 7. CDR3 length: 13 amino acids. The DNA of the CDR3 is TGCAGTGTTTTCTCTAGCGGGAGGGGGACCCAGTACTTC. Translated: CSVFSSGRGTQYF.

This clonotype was observed a few times. The chain has TRBV2 and TRBJ2-1; perhaps TRBD2 as D (6 bases). This CDR3 comprises 11 residues. The ends were cut back, 6 bases at V and 15 bases at J, with 15 bases in the middle. Germline V gives CDR1 SNHLY, CDR2 FYNNEI. The CDR3 region is CASSEEGPRFF. In nucleotides, the CDR3 is TGTGCCAGCAGCGAGGAGGGACCCAGGTTCTTC.

The CDR3 spells CASTPWGSGANVLTF. The CDR3 DNA sequence: TGTGCCAGCACCCCCTGGGGCTCTGGGGCCAACGTCCTGACTTTC. The chain recombines TRBV12-3 or TRBV12-4 with TRBJ2-6; D gene uncertain. This CDR3 is built from 15 residues. V lost 7 bases and J 0 bases, leaving 10 bases between the germline ends.

The genes are TRBV7-9 and TRBJ1-2; the D gene is possibly TRBD1 (5 bases). Trimming left V 1 base short and J 4 bases short, with 16 bases between. This CDR3 has 16 residues. Per the germline V gene, CDR1 is SEHNR and CDR2 is FQNEAQ (reference sequence). The CDR3 coding sequence is TGTGCCAGCAGCTTAGATGGGGCCGACAGTGTCTATGGCTACACCTTC. It yields the protein CASSLDGADSVYGYTF.